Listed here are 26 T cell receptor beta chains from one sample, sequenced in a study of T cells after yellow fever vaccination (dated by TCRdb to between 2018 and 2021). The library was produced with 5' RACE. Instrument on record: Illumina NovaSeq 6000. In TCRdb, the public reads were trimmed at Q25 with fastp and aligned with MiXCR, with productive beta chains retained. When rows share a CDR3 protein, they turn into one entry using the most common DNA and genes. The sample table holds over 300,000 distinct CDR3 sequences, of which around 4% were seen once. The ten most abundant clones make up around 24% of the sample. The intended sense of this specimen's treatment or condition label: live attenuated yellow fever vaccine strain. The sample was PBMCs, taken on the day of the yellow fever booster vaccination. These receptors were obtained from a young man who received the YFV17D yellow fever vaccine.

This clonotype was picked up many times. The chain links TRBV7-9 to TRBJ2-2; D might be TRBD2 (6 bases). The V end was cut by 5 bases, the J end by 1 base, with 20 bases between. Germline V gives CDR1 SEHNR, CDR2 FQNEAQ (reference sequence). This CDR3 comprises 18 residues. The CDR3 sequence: CASSGTGTFRVNTGELFF. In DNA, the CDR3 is TGTGCCAGCAGCGGTACCGGGACTTTTCGGGTGAACACCGGGGAGCTGTTTTTT.

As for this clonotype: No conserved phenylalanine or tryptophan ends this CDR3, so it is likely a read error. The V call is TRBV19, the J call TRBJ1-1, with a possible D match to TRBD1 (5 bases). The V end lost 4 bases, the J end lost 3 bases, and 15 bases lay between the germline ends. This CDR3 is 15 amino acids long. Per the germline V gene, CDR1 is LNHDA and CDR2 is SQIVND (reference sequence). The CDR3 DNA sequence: TGTGCCAGTAGTACCCGCCAGGGTATAGACACTGAAGCTTTCATT. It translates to CASSTRQGIDTEAFI.

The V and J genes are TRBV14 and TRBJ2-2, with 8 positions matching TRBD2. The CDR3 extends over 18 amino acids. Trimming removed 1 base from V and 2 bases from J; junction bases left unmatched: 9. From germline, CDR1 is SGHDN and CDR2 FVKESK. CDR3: CASSQGSSGAANTGELFF. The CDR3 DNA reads TGTGCCAGCAGCCAAGGGAGTAGCGGGGCCGCAAACACCGGGGAGCTGTTTTTT.

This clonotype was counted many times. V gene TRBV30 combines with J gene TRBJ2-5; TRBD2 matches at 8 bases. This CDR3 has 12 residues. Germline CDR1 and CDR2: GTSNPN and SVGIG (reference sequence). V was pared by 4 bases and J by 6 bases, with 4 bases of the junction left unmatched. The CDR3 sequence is CAWNTGGKTQYF. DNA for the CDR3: TGTGCCTGGAATACGGGGGGGAAGACCCAGTACTTC.

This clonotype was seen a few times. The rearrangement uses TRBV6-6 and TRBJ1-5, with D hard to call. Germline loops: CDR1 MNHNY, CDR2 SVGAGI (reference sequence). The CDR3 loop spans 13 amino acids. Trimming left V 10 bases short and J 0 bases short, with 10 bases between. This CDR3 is CATFGFSNQPQHF. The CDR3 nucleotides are TGTGCCACGTTCGGTTTTAGCAATCAGCCCCAGCATTTT.

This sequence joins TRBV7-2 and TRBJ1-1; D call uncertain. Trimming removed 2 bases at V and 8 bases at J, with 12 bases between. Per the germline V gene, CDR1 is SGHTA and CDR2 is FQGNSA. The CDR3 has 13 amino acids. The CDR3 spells CASSLWPAGEAFF. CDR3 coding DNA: TGTGCCAGCAGCTTATGGCCAGCTGGGGAAGCTTTCTTT.

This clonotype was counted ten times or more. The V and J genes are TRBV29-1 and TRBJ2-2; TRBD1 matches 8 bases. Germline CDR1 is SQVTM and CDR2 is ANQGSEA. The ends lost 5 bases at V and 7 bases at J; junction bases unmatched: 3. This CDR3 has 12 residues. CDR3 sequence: CSVRTGIGELFF. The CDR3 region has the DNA TGCAGCGTTAGGACAGGGATCGGGGAGCTGTTTTTT.

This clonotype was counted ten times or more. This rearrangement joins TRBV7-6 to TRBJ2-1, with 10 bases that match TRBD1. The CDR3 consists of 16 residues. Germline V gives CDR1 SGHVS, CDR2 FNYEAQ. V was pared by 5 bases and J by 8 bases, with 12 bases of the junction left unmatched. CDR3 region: CASSPLVGTGDDEQFF. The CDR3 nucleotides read TGTGCCAGCAGCCCCCTGGTGGGGACAGGGGATGATGAGCAGTTCTTC.

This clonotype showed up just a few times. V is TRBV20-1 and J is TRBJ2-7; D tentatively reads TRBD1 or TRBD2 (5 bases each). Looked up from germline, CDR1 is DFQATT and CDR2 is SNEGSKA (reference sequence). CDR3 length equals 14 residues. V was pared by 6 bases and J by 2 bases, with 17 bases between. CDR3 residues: CSAKRVGVTYEQYF. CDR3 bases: TGCAGTGCCAAAAGGGTGGGGGTAACCTACGAGCAGTACTTC.

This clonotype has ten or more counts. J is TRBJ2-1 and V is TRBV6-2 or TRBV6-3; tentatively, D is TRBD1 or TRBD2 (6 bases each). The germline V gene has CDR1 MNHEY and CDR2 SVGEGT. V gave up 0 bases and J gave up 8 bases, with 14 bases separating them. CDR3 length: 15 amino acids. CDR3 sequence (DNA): TGTGCCAGCAGTTACTCCCCCCTTAGGGGGGATGAGCAGTTCTTC. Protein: CASSYSPLRGDEQFF.

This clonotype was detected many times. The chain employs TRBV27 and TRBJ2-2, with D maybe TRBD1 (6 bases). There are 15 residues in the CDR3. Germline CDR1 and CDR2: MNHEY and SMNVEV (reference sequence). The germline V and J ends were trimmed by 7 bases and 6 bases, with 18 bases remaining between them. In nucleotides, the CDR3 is TGTGCCAGCACATCACTAGGGGGAATCTCCGGGGAGCTGTTTTTT. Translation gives CASTSLGGISGELFF.

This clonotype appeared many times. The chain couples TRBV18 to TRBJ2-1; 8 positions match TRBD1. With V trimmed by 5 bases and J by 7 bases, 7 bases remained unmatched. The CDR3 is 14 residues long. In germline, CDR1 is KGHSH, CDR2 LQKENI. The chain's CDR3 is CASSSRQGINEQFF. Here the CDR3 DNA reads TGTGCCAGCTCATCAAGACAGGGGATTAATGAGCAGTTCTTC.

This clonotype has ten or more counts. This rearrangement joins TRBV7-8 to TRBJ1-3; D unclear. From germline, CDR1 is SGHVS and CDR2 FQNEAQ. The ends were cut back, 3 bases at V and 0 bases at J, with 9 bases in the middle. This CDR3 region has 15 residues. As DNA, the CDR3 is TGTGCCAGCAGCTTCTTGAGGGCCTCTGGAAACACCATATATTTT. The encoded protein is CASSFLRASGNTIYF.

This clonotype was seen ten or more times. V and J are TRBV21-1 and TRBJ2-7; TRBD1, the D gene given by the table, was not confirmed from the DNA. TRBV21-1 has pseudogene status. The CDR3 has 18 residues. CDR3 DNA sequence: TGTGCCAGCAGAAGACGGAATGGGGAGGGACAGGATATCTACGAGCAGTACTTC. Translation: CASRRRNGEGQDIYEQYF.

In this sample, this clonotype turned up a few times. CDR3 nucleotide sequence: TGTGCCAGCCGGGGGGAAGGATGGAGGCATGAAGCTTTCTTT. It encodes CASRGEGWRHEAFF. The chain combines TRBV28 with TRBJ1-1, with D perhaps TRBD1 (5 bases). From germline, CDR1 is MDHEN and CDR2 SYDVKM. V was clipped by 8 bases and J by 7 bases, with 20 bases between them. This CDR3 region has 14 residues.

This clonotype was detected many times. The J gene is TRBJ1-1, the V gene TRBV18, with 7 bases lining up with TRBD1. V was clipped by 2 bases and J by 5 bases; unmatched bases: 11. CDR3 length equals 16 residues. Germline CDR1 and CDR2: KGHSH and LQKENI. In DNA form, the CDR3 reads TGTGCCAGCTCACCAAGCCTGGACAGGATTTCGACTGAAGCTTTCTTT. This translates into CASSPSLDRISTEAFF.

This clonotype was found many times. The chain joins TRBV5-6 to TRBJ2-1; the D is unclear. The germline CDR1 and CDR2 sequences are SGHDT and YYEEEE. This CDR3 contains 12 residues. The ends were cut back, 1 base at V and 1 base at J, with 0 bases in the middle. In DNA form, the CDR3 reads TGTGCCAGCAGCTTGTCCTACAATGAGCAGTTCTTC. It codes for CASSLSYNEQFF.

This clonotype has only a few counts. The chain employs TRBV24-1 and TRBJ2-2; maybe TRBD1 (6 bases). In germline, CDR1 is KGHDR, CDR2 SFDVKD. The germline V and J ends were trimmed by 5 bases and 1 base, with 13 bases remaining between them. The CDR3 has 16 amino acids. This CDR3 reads CATSVLGTQNTGELFF. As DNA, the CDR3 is TGTGCCACCAGTGTCCTCGGGACACAGAACACCGGGGAGCTGTTTTTT.

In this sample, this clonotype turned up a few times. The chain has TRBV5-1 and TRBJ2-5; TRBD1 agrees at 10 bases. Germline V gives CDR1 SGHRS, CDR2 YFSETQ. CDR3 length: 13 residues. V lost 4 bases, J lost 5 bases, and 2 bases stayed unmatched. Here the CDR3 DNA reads TGCGCCAGCAGCGGGACAGGGGACGAGACCCAGTACTTC. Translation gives CASSGTGDETQYF.

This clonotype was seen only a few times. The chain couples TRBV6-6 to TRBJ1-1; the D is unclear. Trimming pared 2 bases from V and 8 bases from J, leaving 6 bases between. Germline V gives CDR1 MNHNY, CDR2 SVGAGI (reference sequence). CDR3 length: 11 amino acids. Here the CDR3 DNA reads TGTGCCAGCAGTTACAGGGCAGAAGCTTTCTTT. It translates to CASSYRAEAFF.

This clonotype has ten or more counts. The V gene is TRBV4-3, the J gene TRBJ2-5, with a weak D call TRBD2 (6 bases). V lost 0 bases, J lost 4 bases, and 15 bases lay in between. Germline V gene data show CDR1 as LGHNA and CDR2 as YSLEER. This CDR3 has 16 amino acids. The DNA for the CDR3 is TGCGCCAGCAGCCAAGATATGTTCACTAGCAGAGAGACCCAGTACTTC. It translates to CASSQDMFTSRETQYF.

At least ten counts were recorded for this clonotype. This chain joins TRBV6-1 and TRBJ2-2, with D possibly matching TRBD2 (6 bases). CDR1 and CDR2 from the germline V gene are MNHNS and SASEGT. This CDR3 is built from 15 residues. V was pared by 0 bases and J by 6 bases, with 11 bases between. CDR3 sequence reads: CASSEALGGAGELFF. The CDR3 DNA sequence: TGTGCCAGCAGTGAAGCTTTGGGCGGGGCCGGGGAGCTGTTTTTT.

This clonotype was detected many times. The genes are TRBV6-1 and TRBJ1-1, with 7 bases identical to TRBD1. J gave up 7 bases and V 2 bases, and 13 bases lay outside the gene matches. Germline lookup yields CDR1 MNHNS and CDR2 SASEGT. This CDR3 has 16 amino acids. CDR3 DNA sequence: TGTGCCAGCAGTGAAAGCTTTTTGGGGACAGCCGATGAAGCTTTCTTT. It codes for CASSESFLGTADEAFF.

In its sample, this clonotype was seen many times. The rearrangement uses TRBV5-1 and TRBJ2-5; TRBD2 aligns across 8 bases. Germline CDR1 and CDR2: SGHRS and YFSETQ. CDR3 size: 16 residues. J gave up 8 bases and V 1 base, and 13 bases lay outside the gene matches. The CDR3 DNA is TGCGCCAGCAGCTTGAATAGCGGGGTCCAAAGGAGAACCCAGTACTTC. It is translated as CASSLNSGVQRRTQYF.

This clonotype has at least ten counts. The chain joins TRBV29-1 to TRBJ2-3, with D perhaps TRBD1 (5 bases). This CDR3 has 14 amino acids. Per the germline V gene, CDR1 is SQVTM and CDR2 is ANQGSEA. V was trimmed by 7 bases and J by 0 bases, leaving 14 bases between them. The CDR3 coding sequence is TGCAGCGCACGGACACTTTGGAGCACAGATACGCAGTATTTT. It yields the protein CSARTLWSTDTQYF.

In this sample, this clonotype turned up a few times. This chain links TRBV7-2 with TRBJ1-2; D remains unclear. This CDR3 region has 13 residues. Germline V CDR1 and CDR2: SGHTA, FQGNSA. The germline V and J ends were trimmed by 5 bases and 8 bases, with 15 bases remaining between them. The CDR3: CASSARNGVGYTF. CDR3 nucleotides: TGTGCCAGCAGCGCAAGAAACGGGGTGGGCTACACCTTC.